This T cell receptor beta chain was sequenced during a study of PD-1 blockade in classical Hodgkin lymphoma (dated by TCRdb to 2020 to 2021). Study-level background: Nivolumab dosing was 3 mg/kg intravenously every 2 weeks, continuing until either disease progression or unacceptable toxicity. To define a peripheral blood immune signature of response to PD-1 blockade in classical Hodgkin lymphoma, the study combined TCR beta sequencing with CyTOF.

Beyond this particular receptor, the publication reports: Lower diversity was observed in patients in whom nivolumab was started less than 1 year after ASCT, and these patients were excluded from later analyses so that confounding by immune reconstitution would be avoided. Trial patients with a complete response had baseline diversity similar to that of newly diagnosed patients, while partial responders and progressors had significantly lower diversity. Baseline TCR diversity was reported as lower in newly diagnosed patients than in healthy donors, and lower still in relapsed/refractory patients. The study covered only a single clinical trial cohort, and the causes of the repertoire differences, possibly disease activity or prior therapy, were still not defined. By C4D1, a significant rise was seen in CD4+ TCR diversity but not in CD8+ TCR diversity (p=0.0027 vs p=0.16), and the rise was most apparent among complete responders (p=0.02).

The Qiagen DNeasy kit was used to extract genomic DNA from unsorted PBMCs and from the negatively selected CD4+ and CD8+ fractions. Amplification of TCR beta CDR3 regions was done by immunoSEQ multiplex PCR with primers that anneal to V and J segments. Amplification bias was minimized using a synthetic immune receptor repertoire, and residual bias was removed computationally after sequencing. For the original study's pipeline: Custom Python scripts were used to quantify repertoire diversity as the Shannon entropy index. The unsorted, CD4+ and CD8+ repertoires were each analyzed separately, with the exception of combined analyses, where CD4+ and CD8+ sequences were merged in silico. Clonal expansion was defined as a frequency increase of at least 2-fold after treatment compared with C1D1, and clones undetected at baseline were assigned a pseudocount of 0.5. Clones with 0 or 1 copy at C1D1 were classified as singleton clones, and clones with 2 or more copies were classified as non-singleton clones. By matching protein sequences in sorted samples from the same patient, clones expanded in unsorted samples were annotated as CD4+, CD8+ or unknown. Diversity changes from C1D1 to C4D1 were tested in paired samples using Wilcoxon tests. The clones in this table, taken by TCRdb from immuneACCESS, are in-frame only. Not every clone is retained; where verified, under half of the shortfall comes from an unresolved V gene, and the cause of the rest is unknown. The V and J calls and clone size come from that table; D and trimming were worked out from the DNA. The sample has tens of thousands of clones on record, approximately 80% of them singletons. The top ten hold over 15% of the sample.

The sample's time point label, in plain terms: cycle 4 day 1 (C4D1), after 6 weeks of nivolumab. All trial patients had relapsed after autologous stem cell transplantation, with cohorts A, B and C differing in prior brentuximab vedotin exposure. A total of approximately 51 patients with relapsed/refractory classical Hodgkin lymphoma made up the trial cohort, and each patient's best overall response was complete response, partial response or progressive disease. Single-agent nivolumab was administered to trial patients in the multi-cohort phase II CheckMate 205 trial. An independent review committee assessed best overall response by applying the 2007 International Working Group response criteria. PBMCs from the trial were collected at three points: immediately before nivolumab initiation (C1D1), and during therapy at cycle 2 day 1 and cycle 4 day 1. Peripheral blood was collected in 8 mL Vacutainer Cell Preparation Tubes, from which PBMCs were isolated by centrifugation and then cryopreserved.

Concerning this clone: Its antigen remains undetermined. No much larger clone is present one base from it, and per-base qualities are unavailable.

Looking up the germline V gene yields CDR1 SNHLY and CDR2 FYNNEI. Relative to germline, V is missing 7 bases and J is missing 7 bases, with 7 bases of the junction outside any gene match. Counted from cysteine to phenylalanine, this CDR3 has 14 amino acids. Of all the DNA, just the CDR3 is kept, 42 bases in frame from base 1. The specimen was peripheral blood mononuclear cells (PBMCs), collected before the fourth cycle of nivolumab. Recombination linked TRBV2 to TRBJ1-6; the central 7 bases match TRBD1. This clonotype was obtained from a human donor with classical Hodgkin lymphoma. The bases are TGTGCCAGCACCGCAGGGGGGCAGAATTCACCCCTCCACTTT. It encodes CASTAGGQNSPLHF. Joined to the reference TRBV2 and TRBJ1-6 proteins, this CDR3 gives the full variable domain: EPEVTQTPSHQVTQMGQEVILRCVPISNHLYFYWYRQILGQKVEFLVSFYNNEISEKSEIFDDQFSVERPDGSNFTLKIRSTKLEDSAMYFCASTAGGQNSPLHFGNGTRLTVT.